This T cell receptor (beta chain) was sequenced in a study of STAT3 mutations in large granular lymphocyte leukemia (dated by TCRdb to about 2019). Background for the entire study: In roughly half of the longitudinally sequenced T-LGLL patients, canonical activating STAT3 mutations were detected. More than half of T-LGLL patients received one or more immunosuppressive therapy regimens, with hematologic response in roughly 41% of those treated. To reconstruct clonal hierarchy and dynamics, serial deep sequencing of TCRbeta CDR3 and STAT3 was performed in patients with T-cell large granular lymphocyte leukemia. From an initial cohort of roughly 220 LGL patients, approximately 17 representative T-LGLL cases were picked for longitudinal TCRbeta and STAT3 sequencing. As controls, the study also included longitudinal sequencing of two patients with natural killer LGL leukemia. Each patient was sequenced at an average of about 4.1 time points, ranging from 2 to 8 samplings. Here is what the overall study found, with its caveats: The burden of the dominant TCR clone was higher than the STAT3 mutant burden in several patients, which suggests that the STAT3 mutation arose secondarily inside a clone that had already expanded. Persisting codominant clonotypes in some patients meant a small but highly pathogenic clone may have been missed. TCR clonotype switching after therapy was seen in about 35% of the 18 patients, with all newly emerging clones being STAT3 wild type. At least one immunodominant TCRbeta clonotype was present in every T-LGLL patient, and multiple immunodominant subclonotypes appeared in about half of the T-LGLL patients. Because no samples were available when a clone first appeared, clonal expansion had to be inferred from samplings taken at other points. Linking therapy response to changes in TCR clonal burden was complicated by variable intervals between samplings and by differing treatment regimens.

TCRbeta libraries were sequenced on an Illumina MiSeq, and an average of about 41,000 productive templates per sample was obtained. The immunoSEQ assay, which uses multiplex PCR amplification, was used to generate TCRbeta CDR3 libraries. On the authors' methods: Following a previously defined approach, repertoire diversity was calculated, and values close to 0 point to extremely monoclonal samples. What TCRdb holds here is the immuneACCESS table cut down to in-frame rearrangements. Part of the clones is not present; checked against another copy, under half of the missing clones reflect an unresolved V gene, and the others are unexplained. The V and J calls and clone size come from that table; D and trimming were worked out from the DNA. The sample table records 7,000 to 9,000 clones; 70% to 75% of these occur just once. The leading ten clones occupy 25% of the sample. DNA was extracted from blood mononuclear cells, and the same DNA was used for both TCR and STAT3 sequencing.

Counted from cysteine to phenylalanine, this CDR3 has 14 amino acids. Of all the DNA, just the CDR3 is kept, 42 bases in frame from base 1. CDR1 is given as MNHEY and CDR2 as SVGAGI, both from the germline V gene. Compared with germline, V lacks 6 bases and J lacks 4 bases; bases without a gene match: 4. Notes on this clone: Its antigen is unknown. The input lacks base qualities; no much larger clone sits a single base away.

The chain is made from TRBV6-5 and TRBJ1-2; 11 middle bases align to TRBD1. This TCR was recovered from a woman aged 40-49 years with T-cell large granular lymphocyte leukemia. Some clones in this sample may be carry-over from other donors' samples. The age is the age at diagnosis. Sequenced material: peripheral blood mononuclear cells. The CDR3 protein is CASSGQGASYGYTF. The nucleotides are TGTGCCAGCAGCGGACAGGGGGCGTCCTATGGCTACACCTTC.